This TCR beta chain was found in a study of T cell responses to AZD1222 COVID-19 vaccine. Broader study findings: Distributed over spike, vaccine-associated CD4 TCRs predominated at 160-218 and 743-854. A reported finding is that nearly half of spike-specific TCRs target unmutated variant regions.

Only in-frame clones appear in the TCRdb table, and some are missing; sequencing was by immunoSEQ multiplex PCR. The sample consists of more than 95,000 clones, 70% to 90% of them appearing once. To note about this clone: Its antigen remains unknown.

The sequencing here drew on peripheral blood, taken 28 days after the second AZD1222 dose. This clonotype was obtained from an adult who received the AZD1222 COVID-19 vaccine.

As DNA, the CDR3 is TGTGCCAGCAGCGGGACATCCTACCCGCCTAACTATGGCTACACCTTC. Encoded protein: CASSGTSYPPNYGYTF. The chain couples TRBV11-2 to TRBJ1-2; possibly TRBD1 for D (6 bases). Germline CDR1 and CDR2: SGHAT and FQNNGV. The length of the CDR3 is 16 residues. V was pared by 5 bases and J by 0 bases, with 16 bases between.